This is a list of T cell receptor beta chains from one sample in a study of blood T cells in healthy people across ages. TCRdb fed the 5' RACE reads into MiXCR, producing one record per CDR3 protein. This sample has hundreds of thousands of distinct CDR3 sequences, with 20% to 30% found just once. The same sample was also used in a study of T cells of mothers and their children.

The sequencing sample was made of blood. Receptors were obtained from a boy between 10 and 17 years old in good health. Both conserved end residues are part of each CDR3. D genes are given only for firm matches. The size of a clone is reported for some rows only, either as once, few or many, or as a class for expanded clones.

V,J,D,size,CDR3,DNA
TRBV28,TRBJ2-7,NA,NA,CASSSLGQLYEQYF,TGTGCCAGCAGTTCCCTTGGACAGCTCTACGAGCAGTACTTC
TRBV7-7,TRBJ2-6,NA,few,CASSLEYSGANVLTF,TGTGCCAGCAGCCTCGAGTACTCTGGGGCCAACGTCCTGACTTTC
TRBV30,TRBJ2-5,TRBD2,NA,CAWSGPGTNQETQYF,TGTGCCTGGAGTGGGCCGGGGACTAACCAAGAGACCCAGTACTTC
TRBV29-1,TRBJ2-7,NA,NA,CSVEATETYEQYF,TGCAGCGTTGAAGCGACAGAAACCTACGAGCAGTACTTC
TRBV20-1,TRBJ1-2,NA,few,CSARVEAIDGYTF,TGCAGTGCTAGAGTGGAAGCCATAGATGGCTACACCTTC
TRBV5-5,TRBJ2-4,TRBD2,NA,CASSRTGLAGTKAKNIQYF,TGTGCCAGCAGCCGGACGGGACTAGCGGGGACTAAAGCCAAAAACATTCAGTACTTC
TRBV4-1,TRBJ1-4,NA,many,CASSQGQGVTNEKLFF,TGTGCCAGCTCACAAGGACAAGGAGTAACTAATGAAAAACTGTTTTTT
TRBV9,TRBJ2-7,NA,few,CASSVGGPPYEQYF,TGTGCCAGCAGCGTCGGAGGGCCGCCCTACGAGCAGTACTTC
TRBV18,TRBJ1-1,NA,few,CASSPRFPSMMNTEAFF,TGTGCCAGCTCACCCAGGTTTCCTTCTATGATGAACACTGAAGCTTTCTTT
TRBV12-5,TRBJ2-4,NA,few,CASGPATREAKNIQYF,TGTGCTAGTGGTCCGGCCACCCGAGAAGCCAAAAACATTCAGTACTTC
TRBV29-1,TRBJ1-4,NA,NA,CSVVIIQGTRVSELFF,TGCAGCGTTGTAATAATCCAGGGGACCCGGGTCTCGGAACTGTTTTTT
TRBV3-1,TRBJ2-3,NA,NA,CASSLGSGLMTDTQYF,TGTGCCAGCAGCCTTGGAAGCGGGCTAATGACAGATACGCAGTATTTT
TRBV10-3,TRBJ1-4,NA,few,CAISDGGDEKLFF,TGTGCCATCAGTGATGGAGGGGATGAAAAACTGTTTTTT
TRBV7-7,TRBJ1-3,NA,NA,CASSRTLSGNTIYF,TGTGCTAGCAGCAGGACTCTTTCTGGAAACACCATATATTTT
TRBV11-1,TRBJ2-1,TRBD1,NA,CASRSRQGVYNEQFF,TGTGCCAGCAGGAGCAGACAGGGGGTCTACAATGAGCAGTTCTTC
TRBV5-5,TRBJ2-4,NA,NA,CASSPGRGALAKNIQYF,TGTGCCAGCAGCCCAGGGAGGGGGGCTCTAGCCAAAAACATTCAGTACTTC
TRBV14,TRBJ2-7,NA,few,CASSVRGGYYEQYF,TGTGCCAGCAGCGTCCGGGGCGGGTATTACGAGCAGTACTTC
TRBV7-2,TRBJ1-1,TRBD1,NA,CASSSNRQGTEAFF,TGTGCCAGCAGCTCAAACAGACAGGGCACTGAAGCTTTCTTT
TRBV29-1,TRBJ2-5,NA,few,CSVRGRGTQYF,TGCAGCGTTAGAGGTCGAGGGACCCAGTACTTC
TRBV3-1,TRBJ2-1,NA,NA,CASSRRSEPYNEQFF,TGTGCCAGCAGTCGCCGCTCGGAACCCTACAATGAGCAGTTCTTC
TRBV4-1,TRBJ2-7,NA,few,CASSQTDISADEQYF,TGCGCCAGCAGCCAGACTGACATTTCAGCCGACGAGCAGTACTTC
TRBV14,TRBJ1-2,NA,NA,CASSHRSGDGYTF,TGTGCCAGCAGCCATCGGTCGGGCGATGGCTACACCTTC
TRBV5-1,TRBJ2-5,TRBD1,NA,CASSLEGQGMRETQYF,TGCGCCAGCAGCTTGGAGGGACAGGGGATGAGAGAGACCCAGTACTTC
TRBV20-1,TRBJ2-1,NA,once,CSARGPALYNEQFF,TGCAGTGCTAGAGGCCCAGCGCTCTACAATGAGCAGTTCTTC
TRBV14,TRBJ2-3,NA,few,CASNEWGSDTQYF,TGTGCCAGCAACGAATGGGGGTCAGATACGCAGTATTTT
TRBV10-3,TRBJ2-7,NA,NA,CAISNRVSGEQYF,TGTGCCATCAGCAACAGGGTTTCGGGCGAGCAGTACTTC
TRBV5-1,TRBJ1-2,TRBD1,NA,CASSLRDRGEGGYTF,TGCGCCAGCAGCCTCCGGGACAGGGGAGAAGGTGGCTACACCTTC
TRBV4-1,TRBJ1-1,NA,many,CASSRLNGPNTEAFF,TGCGCCAGCAGCCGCCTAAACGGTCCTAACACTGAAGCTTTCTTT
TRBV11-2,TRBJ2-5,TRBD2,NA,CASSRLAGGPKNQETQYF,TGTGCCAGCAGCCGACTAGCGGGAGGGCCGAAAAATCAAGAGACCCAGTACTTC
TRBV9,TRBJ2-2,TRBD1,NA,CASSVGQGSTTGELFF,TGTGCCAGCAGCGTGGGACAGGGATCGACCACCGGGGAGCTGTTTTTT
TRBV20-1,TRBJ1-3,NA,NA,CSARDQRGLSGNTIYF,TGCAGTGCTAGAGATCAGAGGGGCTTGTCTGGAAACACCATATATTTT
TRBV6-1,TRBJ2-3,TRBD1,few,CASSEADKQGPTGTQYF,TGTGCCAGCAGTGAAGCTGACAAACAGGGGCCGACAGGAACGCAGTATTTT
TRBV5-1,TRBJ2-1,TRBD2,few,CASSLIGLGSYNEQFF,TGCGCCAGCAGCCTGATAGGACTAGGCTCGTACAATGAGCAGTTCTTC